The present T cell receptor (beta chain) was sequenced within a study of blood T cell repertoires in COVID-19. Whole-study context: Acute-phase and convalescent COVID-19 samples originated in the United States, Italy and Spain.

Original data processing: Reference gene primer amplification gave estimated nucleated cell counts. Profiled with immunoSEQ multiplex PCR; TCRdb holds only in-frame clones, not every one. The DNA was the basis for D and trimming; V, J and clone size are from that table. The data contain approximately 210,000 clones, about four fifths of them singletons. V was pared by 4 bases and J by 6 bases, with 17 bases between. The CDR3 contains 14 residues. Germline CDR1 reads SGDLS; CDR2 reads YYNGEE. Sequencing was carried out using peripheral blood. The chain uses TRBV9 and TRBJ2-7, with D maybe TRBD2 (5 bases). This receptor was taken from an older woman with active or convalescent COVID-19. CDR3 nucleotides: TGTGCCAGCAGCCGAACTACTGACCGGGGCGAGCAGTACTTC. Translating it yields CASSRTTDRGEQYF.